This TCR beta chain was identified during a study of blood T cells in healthy people across ages. Then a second PCR, running roughly 7 to 11 cycles, was carried out with a sample-barcoded 5' primer and a J-beta primer mix. Using its own MiXCR run on the 5' RACE reads, TCRdb lists one record per CDR3 protein. Among around 800,000 distinct CDR3 sequences listed, under 80% were seen once. With respect to this clonotype: One junction end disagrees with the germline gene, perhaps due to a read error.

This CDR3 is 16 amino acids long. Germline V lookup: CDR1 SEHNR, CDR2 FQNEAQ (reference sequence). Specimen: blood. This TCR was sampled from a man aged 25-40 years in good health. V is TRBV7-9 and J is TRBJ1-4; D is unclear. The CDR3 spells CTSSFLESATNEKLFF. Here the CDR3 DNA reads TGTACCAGCAGCTTCCTGGAGAGTGCAACTAATGAAAAACTGTTTTTT.